The clone carrying this T cell receptor (beta chain) has just a few counts. Its antigen is currently unknown. From the 5' RACE reads, TCRdb called clonotypes with MiXCR, one entry per CDR3 protein. The table has around 770,000 distinct CDR3 sequences, roughly 10% seen once. This sample is part of a study of CD8 T cells in ankylosing spondylitis. V shed 6 bases and J shed 7 bases, with 19 bases lying between them. CDR3 length equals 14 residues. The germline V gene has CDR1 DFQATT and CDR2 SNEGSKA (reference sequence). Points from the study as a whole: Some of these motif variants have turned up before, in reports on reactive arthritis synovial fluid and blood. A TCR beta motif made of 7 to 9 highly homologous variants seemed typical of ankylosing spondylitis blood. The disease-linked clones had a CD8+ phenotype and low blood frequencies.

The sequence derives from a male donor with ankylosing spondylitis. The chain has TRBV20-1 and TRBJ2-4, with D hard to call. Sequencing was carried out using blood, either unsorted or a sorted T cell fraction (not recorded which). The CDR3 reads CSAGSPRIWNIQYF. DNA of the CDR3: TGCAGTGCCGGATCGCCCAGAATATGGAACATTCAGTACTTC.